These 18 T cell receptor beta chains originate from one sample sequenced in a study of T-cell memory formation after mild COVID-19. TCRdb used MiXCR to reprocess the 5' RACE reads, holding one entry per CDR3 protein. Among around 62,000 distinct CDR3 sequences listed, about 30% were seen once. The sample comprised PBMCs or a T cell subset sorted from them (not recorded which). The receptors come from a man between 18 and 35 years old who had mild COVID-19 (a few samples of this study predate the infection). Cell type and time point are not known.

The chain recombines TRBV29-1 with TRBJ1-1; tentative D call: TRBD1 (5 bases). Germline V CDR1 and CDR2: SQVTM, ANQGSEA. V dropped 7 bases and J dropped 5 bases, with 11 bases sitting between them. The CDR3 consists of 11 residues. The DNA for the CDR3 is TGCAGCGGCCTCCGGGGGACTGAAGCTTTCTTT. It translates to CSGLRGTEAFF.

CDR3 residues: CASSVGRNTEAFF. CDR3 in DNA: TGTGCCAGCAGCGTAGGTCGGAACACTGAAGCTTTCTTT. V usage is TRBV9 and J usage is TRBJ1-1; D is unclear. With 0 bases removed from V and 1 base from J, the gap between germline ends came to 4 bases. The CDR3 runs to 13 residues. Looked up from germline, CDR1 is SGDLS and CDR2 is YYNGEE.

This clonotype has a handful of counts. This chain links TRBV6-6 with TRBJ2-3, with 7 bases aligning to TRBD2. The CDR3 is 18 amino acids. Germline CDR1 MNHNY, CDR2 SVGAGI (reference sequence). With V trimmed by 6 bases and J by 1 base, 16 bases remained unmatched. The CDR3: CASRTTEAGSFGTDTQYF. CDR3 DNA sequence: TGTGCCAGCAGAACGACTGAAGCGGGGTCCTTCGGCACAGATACGCAGTATTTT.

The CDR3: CASSYTDDNEQFF. The DNA of the CDR3 is TGTGCCAGCAGCTATACGGACGACAATGAGCAGTTCTTC. The gene calls are TRBV7-2 and TRBJ2-1; D is ambiguous. CDR1 and CDR2 (germline): SGHTA, FQGNSA. V was trimmed by 4 bases and J by 5 bases, leaving 9 bases between them. CDR3 size: 13 residues.

The chain combines TRBV7-9 with TRBJ1-6; TRBD1 might be the D (5 bases). This CDR3 is built from 15 residues. With 2 bases removed from V and 9 bases from J, the gap between germline ends came to 14 bases. The germline V gene has CDR1 SEHNR and CDR2 FQNEAQ (reference sequence). The CDR3 coding sequence is TGTGCCAGCAGCTTATCGGGACCGGCAACTTCACCCCTCCACTTT. It is translated as CASSLSGPATSPLHF.

This clonotype turned up a few times. The chain employs TRBV19 and TRBJ1-2; maybe TRBD1 (5 bases). V lost 5 bases and J lost 6, with 25 bases in between. From germline, CDR1 is LNHDA and CDR2 SQIVND (reference sequence). CDR3 length equals 17 residues. The CDR3 loop reads CASSPGARGYFYDGYTF. CDR3 in DNA: TGTGCCAGTAGTCCGGGCGCTCGGGGGTATTTTTATGATGGCTACACCTTC. Based on the CDR3 plus reference TRBV19 and TRBJ1-2, the full variable domain is DGGITQSPKYLFRKEGQNVTLSCEQNLNHDAMYWYRQDPGQGLRLIYYSQIVNDFQKGDIAEGYSVSREKKESFPLTVTSAQKNPTAFYLCASSPGARGYFYDGYTFGSGTRLTVV.

This sequence joins TRBV4-2 and TRBJ2-7, with D possibly being TRBD1 or TRBD2 (6 bases each). Germline V gene data show CDR1 as LGHNA and CDR2 as YNFKEQ. The V end was cut by 3 bases, the J end by 5 bases, with 11 bases between. This CDR3 is built from 13 residues. In DNA, the CDR3 is TGTGCCAGCAGCCAGAACGGGGGCCACGAGCAGTACTTC. Translated, it gives CASSQNGGHEQYF.

This clonotype was picked up one time. V and J are TRBV10-3 and TRBJ2-1; D is perhaps TRBD1 (6 bases). Germline V gene sequence: CDR1 ENHRY, CDR2 SYGVKD. Deletions cut 7 bases from V and 9 bases from J, with 13 bases between. The CDR3 is made up of 12 amino acids. CDR3 nucleotide sequence: TGTGCCATCATGGGCAGGGGCCGTGAGCAGTTCTTC. This encodes CAIMGRGREQFF.

In DNA, the CDR3 is TGTGCCAGCAGTTTATCGAGATCGGCCAGGGACTACTATGGCTACACCTTC. This encodes CASSLSRSARDYYGYTF. The chain recombines TRBV27 with TRBJ1-2; tentatively, D is TRBD1 (5 bases). V lost 0 bases, J lost 3 bases, and 17 bases lay in between. From germline, CDR1 is MNHEY and CDR2 SMNVEV (reference sequence). This CDR3 is built from 17 residues.

This clonotype was seen many times. V is TRBV20-1 and J is TRBJ2-7; 8 bases align to TRBD1. The V and J ends lost 2 bases and 3 bases, in that order; junction bases with no gene match: 6. This CDR3 spans 14 amino acids. The germline gives CDR1 DFQATT, CDR2 SNEGSKA (reference sequence). The DNA for the CDR3 is TGCAGTGCTAGACCACCGGACAGGGACTACGAGCAGTACGTC. Translation: CSARPPDRDYEQYV.

The chain combines TRBV6-5 with TRBJ1-1, with D possibly matching TRBD1 (5 bases). Trimming left V 2 bases short and J 4 bases short, with 8 bases between. The germline V gene has CDR1 MNHEY and CDR2 SVGAGI. CDR3 length: 13 residues. In DNA form, the CDR3 reads TGTGCCAGCAGTTACGGGGGGAGCACTGAAGCTTTCTTT. Amino acid sequence: CASSYGGSTEAFF.

This clonotype was seen only a few times. The rearrangement links TRBV14 to TRBJ1-5; D is unresolved. The ends were cut back, 0 bases at V and 2 bases at J, with 2 bases in the middle. Germline-derived CDR1 and CDR2 are SGHDN and FVKESK. This CDR3 is built from 13 residues. The DNA for the CDR3 is TGTGCCAGCAGCCAAGAAGGCAATCAGCCCCAGCATTTT. It encodes CASSQEGNQPQHF.

The V and J genes are TRBV29-1 and TRBJ1-1, with TRBD1 as a possible D gene (5 bases). CDR1 is SQVTM, CDR2 ANQGSEA, per germline. The CDR3 totals 14 residues. Trimming stripped 0 bases from V and 6 bases from J, with 14 bases between. The CDR3 sequence is CSVEDRGDFSEAFF. The CDR3 DNA sequence: TGCAGCGTTGAAGACCGGGGGGATTTCTCTGAAGCTTTCTTT.

The table lists this clonotype with a few counts. CDR3 in DNA: TGTGCCAGCAGCTTCCTTAACTATGGCTACACCTTC. It yields the protein CASSFLNYGYTF. The chain employs TRBV7-9 and TRBJ1-2, with unresolved D. In germline, CDR1 is SEHNR, CDR2 FQNEAQ (reference sequence). Trimming pared 3 bases from V and 1 base from J, leaving 3 bases between. The CDR3 spans 12 residues.

The sample holds a few counts of this clonotype. The chain joins TRBV15 to TRBJ2-5, with 8 bases fitting TRBD1. CDR3 length equals 15 residues. The J segment lost 0 bases and the V segment lost 3 bases, leaving 3 bases of the junction unmatched. Germline assignment: CDR1 LNHNV and CDR2 YYDKDF (reference sequence). CDR3 DNA: TGTGCCACCAGCAGGCGGACAGGGTACCAAGAGACCCAGTACTTC. It is translated as CATSRRTGYQETQYF.

This clonotype has only a few counts. V and J are TRBV11-1 and TRBJ2-5, with D possibly being TRBD2 (5 bases). Germline V gene sequence: CDR1 SGHAT, CDR2 FQDESV (reference sequence). This CDR3 has 13 residues. V was trimmed by 3 bases and J by 5 bases, leaving 10 bases between them. The CDR3 DNA is TGTGCCAGCAGCTTTCGGGGTGAGGAGACCCAGTACTTC. Amino acids: CASSFRGEETQYF.

This rearrangement joins TRBV10-3 to TRBJ2-2; no reliable D call. CDR3 length: 11 amino acids. The V gene lost 8 bases and the J gene lost 6 bases, with 7 bases spanning the gap. From germline, CDR1 is ENHRY and CDR2 SYGVKD. CDR3 loop: CAIRTSGELFF. The DNA of the CDR3 is TGTGCCATCCGTACATCCGGGGAGCTGTTTTTT.

V is TRBV4-3 and J is TRBJ1-1; D gene ambiguous. The germline CDR1 and CDR2 sequences are LGHNA and YSLEER. Trimming removed 1 base from V and 7 bases from J, with 10 bases in between. CDR3 length: 13 amino acids. The CDR3 is CASSQGEGHEAFF. CDR3 nucleotide sequence: TGCGCCAGCAGCCAAGGGGAAGGCCATGAAGCTTTCTTT.